This T cell receptor beta chain was recorded in a study of radiotherapy plus CTLA-4 blockade in lung cancer. As for the study in general: Objective response was observed in roughly a sixth of patients, and disease control in roughly 31%.

Points on this clone: The target antigen is unknown.

Broader study findings: Reportedly, early blood T cell clone dynamics best predicted response, with interferon-beta. In blood, TCR clones derived from the tumor expanded after radiotherapy plus ipilimumab.

Profiling relied on immunoSEQ multiplex PCR, and the TCRdb table lists in-frame clones only, not all of them. The data hold roughly 75,000 clones, with approximately 80% observed a single time. Patients with chemo-refractory metastatic non-small-cell lung cancer received focal radiation plus CTLA-4 blockade with ipilimumab. V gave up 3 bases and J gave up 4 bases, with 6 bases separating them. Per germline, CDR1 KGHSH and CDR2 LQKENI. This CDR3 contains 12 residues. The sequence was collected from a human donor with non-small cell lung cancer who had stable disease on radiotherapy plus ipilimumab. The sample in question was peripheral blood, obtained from a patient treated with radiotherapy plus ipilimumab. The gene calls are TRBV18 and TRBJ2-5; D gene unclear. CDR3 amino acids: CASSPERETQYF. CDR3 DNA: TGTGCCAGCTCACCCGAGAGAGAGACCCAGTACTTC.